The clone carrying this T cell receptor beta chain has more than one count but fewer than ten. Under the authors' procedure: For nucleated cells, counts were estimated from reference gene primer amplification. This table comes from immunoSEQ multiplex PCR, and its TCRdb copy is limited to in-frame clones, with some not included. V, J and clone size are taken as reported in that table, and D and trimming were inferred from the DNA itself. This table holds some 74,000 clones, approximately 93% found once. The CDR3 totals 13 residues. With 4 bases clipped from V and 6 bases from J, the junction kept 5 bases outside the gene matches. Germline values: CDR1 LNHDA, CDR2 SQIVND (reference sequence). This sample is drawn from a study of blood T cell repertoires in COVID-19. About the research overall: Collection of acute and convalescent COVID-19 samples took place in the United States, Italy and Spain.

During active infection, Seattle patients enrolled and were then monitored through disease. The rearrangement uses TRBV19 and TRBJ1-2, with 7 bases lining up with TRBD1. The sample was peripheral blood. The TCR sequence derives from a man aged 45-65 years with COVID-19, enrolled during active disease. This chain's CDR3 is CASSTVQGDGYTF. The CDR3, as DNA: TGTGCCAGTAGTACGGTTCAGGGGGATGGCTACACCTTC. Drawing the rest from reference TRBV19 and TRBJ1-2, the complete variable domain is DGGITQSPKYLFRKEGQNVTLSCEQNLNHDAMYWYRQDPGQGLRLIYYSQIVNDFQKGDIAEGYSVSREKKESFPLTVTSAQKNPTAFYLCASSTVQGDGYTFGSGTRLTVV.